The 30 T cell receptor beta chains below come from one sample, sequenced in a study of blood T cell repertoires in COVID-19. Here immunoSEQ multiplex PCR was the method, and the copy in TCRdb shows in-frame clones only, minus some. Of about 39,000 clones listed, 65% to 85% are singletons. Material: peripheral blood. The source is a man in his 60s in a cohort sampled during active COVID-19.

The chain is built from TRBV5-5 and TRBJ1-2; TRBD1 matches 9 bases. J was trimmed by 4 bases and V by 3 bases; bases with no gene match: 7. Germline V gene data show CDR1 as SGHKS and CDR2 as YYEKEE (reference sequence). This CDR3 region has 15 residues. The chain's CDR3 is CASSSDRGNLYGYTF. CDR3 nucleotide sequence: TGTGCCAGCAGCTCGGACAGGGGCAACCTCTATGGCTACACCTTC. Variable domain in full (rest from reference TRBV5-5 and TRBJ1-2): DAGVTQSPTHLIKTRGQQVTLRCSPISGHKSVSWYQQVLGQGPQFIFQYYEKEERGRGNFPDRFSARQFPNYSSELNVNALLLGDSALYLCASSSDRGNLYGYTFGSGTRLTVV.

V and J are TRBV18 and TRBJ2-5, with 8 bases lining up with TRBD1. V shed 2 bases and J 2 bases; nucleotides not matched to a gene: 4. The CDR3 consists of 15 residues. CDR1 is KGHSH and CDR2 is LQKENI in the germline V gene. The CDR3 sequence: CASSPWTGPQETQYF. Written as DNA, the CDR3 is TGTGCCAGCTCACCATGGACAGGGCCTCAAGAGACCCAGTACTTC.

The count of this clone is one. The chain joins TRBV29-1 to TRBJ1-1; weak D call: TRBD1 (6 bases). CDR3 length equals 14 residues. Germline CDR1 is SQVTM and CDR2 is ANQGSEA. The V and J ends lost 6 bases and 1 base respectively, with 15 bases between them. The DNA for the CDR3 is TGCAGCGTGGGGACACAGACCTCGAACACTGAAGCTTTCTTT. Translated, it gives CSVGTQTSNTEAFF.

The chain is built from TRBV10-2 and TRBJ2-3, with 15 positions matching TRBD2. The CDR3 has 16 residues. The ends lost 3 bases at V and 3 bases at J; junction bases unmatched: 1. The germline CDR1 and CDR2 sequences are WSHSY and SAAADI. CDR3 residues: CASSEGTSGRTDTQYF. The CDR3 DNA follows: TGCGCCAGCAGTGAAGGGACTAGCGGGAGGACAGATACGCAGTATTTT.

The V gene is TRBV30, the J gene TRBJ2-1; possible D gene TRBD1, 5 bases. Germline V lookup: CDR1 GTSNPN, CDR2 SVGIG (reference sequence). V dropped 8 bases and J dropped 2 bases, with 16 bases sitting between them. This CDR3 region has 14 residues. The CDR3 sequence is CAGAPGGTYNEQFF. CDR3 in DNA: TGTGCCGGGGCCCCGGGTGGCACCTACAATGAGCAGTTCTTC.

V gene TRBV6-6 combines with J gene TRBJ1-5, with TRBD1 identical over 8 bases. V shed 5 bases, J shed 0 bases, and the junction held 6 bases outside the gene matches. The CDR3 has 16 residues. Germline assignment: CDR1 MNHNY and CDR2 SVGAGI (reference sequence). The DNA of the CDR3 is TGTGCCAGCAGTCCCCCGGGACAGGTTAGCAATCAGCCCCAGCATTTT. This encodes CASSPPGQVSNQPQHF.

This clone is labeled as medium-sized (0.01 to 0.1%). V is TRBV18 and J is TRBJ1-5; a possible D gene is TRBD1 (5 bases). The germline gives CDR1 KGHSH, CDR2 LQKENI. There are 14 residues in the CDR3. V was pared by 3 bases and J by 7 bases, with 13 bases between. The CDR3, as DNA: TGTGCCAGCTCACCGGCGCAGGGTTTGCAGCCCCAGCATTTT. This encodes CASSPAQGLQPQHF.

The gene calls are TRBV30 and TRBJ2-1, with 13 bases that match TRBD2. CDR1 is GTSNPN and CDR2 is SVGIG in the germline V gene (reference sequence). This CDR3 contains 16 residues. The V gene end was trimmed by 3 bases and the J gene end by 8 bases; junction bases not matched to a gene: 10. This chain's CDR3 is CAWRVTGLAGQDEQFF. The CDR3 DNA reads TGTGCCTGGAGAGTTACGGGACTAGCGGGGCAGGATGAGCAGTTCTTC.

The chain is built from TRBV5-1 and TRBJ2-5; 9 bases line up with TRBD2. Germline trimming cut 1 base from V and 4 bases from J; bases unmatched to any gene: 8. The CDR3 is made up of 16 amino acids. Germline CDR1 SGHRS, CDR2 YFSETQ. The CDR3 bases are TGCGCCAGCAGCTTGATCTTGCTAGCGGGGAGAGAGACCCAGTACTTC. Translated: CASSLILLAGRETQYF.

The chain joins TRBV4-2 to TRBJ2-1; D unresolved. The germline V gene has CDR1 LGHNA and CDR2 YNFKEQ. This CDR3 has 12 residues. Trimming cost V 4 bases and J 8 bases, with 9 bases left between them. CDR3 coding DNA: TGTGCCAGCAGCCTATCCCTCGATGAGCAGTTCTTC. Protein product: CASSLSLDEQFF.

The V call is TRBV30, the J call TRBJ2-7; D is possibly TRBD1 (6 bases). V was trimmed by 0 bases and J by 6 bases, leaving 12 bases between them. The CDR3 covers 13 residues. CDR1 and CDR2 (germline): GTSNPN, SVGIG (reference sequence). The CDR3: CAWSVRGGSEQYF. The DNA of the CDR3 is TGTGCCTGGAGTGTACGAGGGGGTAGCGAGCAGTACTTC. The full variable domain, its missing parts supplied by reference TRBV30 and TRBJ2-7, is SQTIHQWPATLVQPVGSPLSLECTVEGTSNPNLYWYRQAAGRGLQLLFYSVGIGQISSEVPQNLSASRPQDRQFILSSKKLLLSDSGFYLCAWSVRGGSEQYFGPGTRLTVT.

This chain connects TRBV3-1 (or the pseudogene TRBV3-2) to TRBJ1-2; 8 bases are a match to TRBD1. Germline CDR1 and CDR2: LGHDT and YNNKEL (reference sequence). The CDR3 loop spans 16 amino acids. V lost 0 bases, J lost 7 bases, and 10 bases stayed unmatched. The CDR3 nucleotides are TGTGCCAGCAGCCAAGAATCCGTCAGGGGGCTTGGTGGCTACACCTTC. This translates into CASSQESVRGLGGYTF.

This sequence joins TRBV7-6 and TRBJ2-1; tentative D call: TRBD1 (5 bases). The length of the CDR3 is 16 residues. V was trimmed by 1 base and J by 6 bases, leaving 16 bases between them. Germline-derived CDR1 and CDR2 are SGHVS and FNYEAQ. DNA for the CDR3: TGTGCCAGCAGCTTAGTGCGGCCAGGGTTAAGCAATGAGCAGTTCTTC. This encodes CASSLVRPGLSNEQFF.

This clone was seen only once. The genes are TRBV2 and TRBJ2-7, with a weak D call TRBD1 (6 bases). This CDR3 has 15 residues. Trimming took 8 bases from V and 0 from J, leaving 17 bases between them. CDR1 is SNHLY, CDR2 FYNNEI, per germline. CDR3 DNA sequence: TGTGCCAGCTTGCCAGGGGCGATCAGCTCCTACGAGCAGTACTTC. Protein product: CASLPGAISSYEQYF.

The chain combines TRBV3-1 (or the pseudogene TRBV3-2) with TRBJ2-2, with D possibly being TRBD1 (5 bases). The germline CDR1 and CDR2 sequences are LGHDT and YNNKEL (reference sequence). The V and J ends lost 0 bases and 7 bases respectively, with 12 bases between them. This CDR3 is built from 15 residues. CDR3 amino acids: CASSQEDIVYGELFF. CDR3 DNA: TGTGCCAGCAGCCAAGAGGACATCGTATACGGGGAGCTGTTTTTT.

The CDR3 protein is CASSIEGQREQFF. As DNA, the CDR3 is TGTGCCAGTAGTATAGAGGGCCAACGCGAGCAGTTCTTC. V and J are TRBV19 and TRBJ2-1; D remains unclear. Germline lookup yields CDR1 LNHDA and CDR2 SQIVND (reference sequence). Trimming pared 0 bases from V and 10 bases from J, leaving 10 bases between. The CDR3 loop spans 13 amino acids.

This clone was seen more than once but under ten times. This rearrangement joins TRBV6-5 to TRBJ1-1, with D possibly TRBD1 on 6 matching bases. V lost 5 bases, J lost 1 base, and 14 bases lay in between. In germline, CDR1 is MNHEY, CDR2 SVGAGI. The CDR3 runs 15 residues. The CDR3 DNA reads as TGTGCCAGCAGTCCCAGGCAGGGGACGAACACTGAAGCTTTCTTT. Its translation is CASSPRQGTNTEAFF.

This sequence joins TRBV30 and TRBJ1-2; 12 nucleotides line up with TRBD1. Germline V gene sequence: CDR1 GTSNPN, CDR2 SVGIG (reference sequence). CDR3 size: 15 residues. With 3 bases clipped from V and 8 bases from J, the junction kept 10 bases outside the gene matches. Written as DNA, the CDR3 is TGTGCCTGGAGAGGCATGGGACAGGGGGCTAACGGCTACACCTTC. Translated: CAWRGMGQGANGYTF.

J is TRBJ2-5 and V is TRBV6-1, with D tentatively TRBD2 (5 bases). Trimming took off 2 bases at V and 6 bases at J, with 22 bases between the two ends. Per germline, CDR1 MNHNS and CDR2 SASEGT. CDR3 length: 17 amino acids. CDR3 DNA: TGTGCCAGCAGTGAACGCGTTAATAGACAAGGCGGGCAGACCCAGTACTTC. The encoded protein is CASSERVNRQGGQTQYF.

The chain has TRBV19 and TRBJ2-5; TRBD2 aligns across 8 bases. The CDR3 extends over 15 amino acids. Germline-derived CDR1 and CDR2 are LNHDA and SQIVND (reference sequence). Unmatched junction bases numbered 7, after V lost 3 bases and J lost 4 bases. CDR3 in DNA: TGTGCCAGTAGTATTTCGTCCAGCGGGGGAGAGACCCAGTACTTC. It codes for CASSISSSGGETQYF.

CDR3 nucleotides: TGTGCCAGGGTCCTTGGACAGGGGGCACGCGCATCAAGCACAGATACGCAGTATTTT. This sequence encodes CARVLGQGARASSTDTQYF. The rearrangement links TRBV6-9 to TRBJ2-3, with 11 positions matching TRBD1. The CDR3 runs 19 residues. With 9 bases clipped from V and 0 bases from J, the junction kept 17 bases outside the gene matches. Germline-derived CDR1 and CDR2 are MNHGY and SVAAGI.

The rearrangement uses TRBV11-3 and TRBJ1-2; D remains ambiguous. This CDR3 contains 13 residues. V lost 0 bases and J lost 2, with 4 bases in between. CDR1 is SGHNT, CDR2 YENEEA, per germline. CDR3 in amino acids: CASSLDTNYGYTF. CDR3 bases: TGTGCCAGCAGCTTAGATACAAACTATGGCTACACCTTC.

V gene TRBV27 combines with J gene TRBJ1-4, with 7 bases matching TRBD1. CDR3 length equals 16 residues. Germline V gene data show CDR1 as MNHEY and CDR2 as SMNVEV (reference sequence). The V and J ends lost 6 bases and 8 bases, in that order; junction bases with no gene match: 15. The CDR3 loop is CASSLLRTGAWEKLFF. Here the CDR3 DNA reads TGTGCCAGCAGCCTCCTGCGGACAGGCGCTTGGGAAAAACTGTTTTTT.

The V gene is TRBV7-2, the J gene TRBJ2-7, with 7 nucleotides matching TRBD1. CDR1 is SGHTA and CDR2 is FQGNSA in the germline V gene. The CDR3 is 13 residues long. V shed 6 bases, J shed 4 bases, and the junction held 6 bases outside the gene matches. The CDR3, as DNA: TGTGCCAGCAGGTTGGGGACAGCTTACGAGCAGTACTTC. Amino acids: CASRLGTAYEQYF. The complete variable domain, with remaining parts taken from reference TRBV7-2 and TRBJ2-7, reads GAGVSQSPSNKVTEKGKDVELRCDPISGHTALYWYRQSLGQGLEFLIYFQGNSAPDKSGLPSDRFSAERTGGSVSTLTIQRTQQEDSAVYLCASRLGTAYEQYFGPGTRLTVT.

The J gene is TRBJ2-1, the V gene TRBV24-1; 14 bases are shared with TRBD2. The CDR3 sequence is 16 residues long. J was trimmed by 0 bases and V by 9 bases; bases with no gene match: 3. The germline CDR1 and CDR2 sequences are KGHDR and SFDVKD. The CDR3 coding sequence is TGTGCCACCTCCGGGACTAGCGGGAGCTCCTACAATGAGCAGTTCTTC. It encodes CATSGTSGSSYNEQFF.

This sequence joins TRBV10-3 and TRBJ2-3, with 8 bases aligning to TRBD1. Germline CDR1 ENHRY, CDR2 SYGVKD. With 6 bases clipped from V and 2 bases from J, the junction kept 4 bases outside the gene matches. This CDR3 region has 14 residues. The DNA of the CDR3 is TGTGCCATCAGGGACAGGGAGGCCACAGATACGCAGTATTTT. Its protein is CAIRDREATDTQYF.

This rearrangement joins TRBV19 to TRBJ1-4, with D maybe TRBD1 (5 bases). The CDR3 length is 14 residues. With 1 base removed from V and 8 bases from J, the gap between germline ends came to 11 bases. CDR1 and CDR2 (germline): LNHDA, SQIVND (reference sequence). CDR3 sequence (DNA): TGTGCCAGTAGTATAGGGCTCAGGGCAGAAAAACTGTTTTTT. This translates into CASSIGLRAEKLFF.

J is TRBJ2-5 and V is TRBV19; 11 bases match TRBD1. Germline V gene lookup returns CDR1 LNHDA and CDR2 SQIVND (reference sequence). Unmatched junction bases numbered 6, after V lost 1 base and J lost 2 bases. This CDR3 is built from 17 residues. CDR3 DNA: TGTGCCAGTAGTATAGGGGGGACAGGGGGTTTTCAAGAGACCCAGTACTTC. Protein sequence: CASSIGGTGGFQETQYF. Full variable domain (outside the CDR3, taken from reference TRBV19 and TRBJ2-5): DGGITQSPKYLFRKEGQNVTLSCEQNLNHDAMYWYRQDPGQGLRLIYYSQIVNDFQKGDIAEGYSVSREKKESFPLTVTSAQKNPTAFYLCASSIGGTGGFQETQYFGPGTRLLVL.

CDR3 bases: TGTGCCAGCGGAACAGGGGATGCAGAGACCCAGTACTTC. Its translation is CASGTGDAETQYF. This chain uses TRBV6-5 with TRBJ2-5; 7 positions match TRBD1. The CDR3 has 13 residues. Germline V gene data show CDR1 as MNHEY and CDR2 as SVGAGI. The junction had 7 bases not matched to a gene; V was cut back by 8 bases and J by 4 bases.

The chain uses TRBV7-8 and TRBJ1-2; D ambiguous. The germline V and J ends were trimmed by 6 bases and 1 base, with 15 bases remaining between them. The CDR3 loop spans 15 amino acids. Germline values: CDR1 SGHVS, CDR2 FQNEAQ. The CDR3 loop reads CASRQTNGDNYGYTF. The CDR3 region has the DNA TGTGCCAGCAGGCAAACAAACGGAGATAACTATGGCTACACCTTC.